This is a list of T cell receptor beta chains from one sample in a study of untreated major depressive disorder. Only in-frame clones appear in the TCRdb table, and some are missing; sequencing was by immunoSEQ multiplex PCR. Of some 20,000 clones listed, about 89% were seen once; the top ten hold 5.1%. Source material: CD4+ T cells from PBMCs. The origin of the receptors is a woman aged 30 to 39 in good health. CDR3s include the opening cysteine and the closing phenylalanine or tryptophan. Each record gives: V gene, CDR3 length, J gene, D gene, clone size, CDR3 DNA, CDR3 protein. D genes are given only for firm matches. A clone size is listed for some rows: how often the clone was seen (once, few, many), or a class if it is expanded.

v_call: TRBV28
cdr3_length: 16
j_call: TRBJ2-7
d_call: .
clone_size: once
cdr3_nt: TGTGCCAGCCCCCCCTCGATGGGGGCCCCCTCCTACGAGCAGTACTTC
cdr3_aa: CASPPSMGAPSYEQYF

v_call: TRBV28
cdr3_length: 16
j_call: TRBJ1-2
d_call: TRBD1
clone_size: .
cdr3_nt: TGTGCCAGCACCGAACCCCCGACAGGGTCTAACTATGGCTACACCTTC
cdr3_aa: CASTEPPTGSNYGYTF

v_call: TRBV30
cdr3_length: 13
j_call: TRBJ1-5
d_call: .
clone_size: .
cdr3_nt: TGTGCCTGGAGTCTCCCCCACAGGGCTCGAAAGCATTTT
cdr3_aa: CAWSLPHRARKHF

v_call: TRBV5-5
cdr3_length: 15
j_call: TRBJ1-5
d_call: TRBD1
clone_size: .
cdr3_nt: TGTGCCAGCAGCTTGACAGGACAGGCCAGTCAGCCCCAGCATTTT
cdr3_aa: CASSLTGQASQPQHF

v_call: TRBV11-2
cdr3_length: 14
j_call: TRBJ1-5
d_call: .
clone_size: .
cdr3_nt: TGTGCCAGCAGCCCTAGGGCACAGTCTGGACCCCAGCATTTT
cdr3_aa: CASSPRAQSGPQHF

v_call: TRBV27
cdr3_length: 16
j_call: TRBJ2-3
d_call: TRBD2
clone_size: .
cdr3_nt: TGTGCCAGCAGTTTGGGACTAGCGGGGGGGCAGAATACGCAGTATTTT
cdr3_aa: CASSLGLAGGQNTQYF

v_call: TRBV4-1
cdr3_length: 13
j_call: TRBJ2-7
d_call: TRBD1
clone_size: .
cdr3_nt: TGCGCCAGCAGCCGGGACAGGGGTAGCGAGCAGTACTTC
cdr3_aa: CASSRDRGSEQYF

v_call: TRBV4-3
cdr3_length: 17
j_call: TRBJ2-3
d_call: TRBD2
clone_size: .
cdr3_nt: TGCGCCAGCAGCCGGGGACTAGCGGGGACTAGCACAGATACGCAGTATTTT
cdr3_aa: CASSRGLAGTSTDTQYF

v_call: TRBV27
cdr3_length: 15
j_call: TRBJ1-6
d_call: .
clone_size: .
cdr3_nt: TGTGCCAGCAGTTTTATCAGGGACTATAATTCACCCCTCCACTTT
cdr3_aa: CASSFIRDYNSPLHF

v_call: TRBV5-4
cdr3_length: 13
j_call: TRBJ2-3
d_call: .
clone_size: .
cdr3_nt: TGTGCCAGCAGCTTGGGATCCACAGATACGCAGTATTTT
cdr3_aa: CASSLGSTDTQYF

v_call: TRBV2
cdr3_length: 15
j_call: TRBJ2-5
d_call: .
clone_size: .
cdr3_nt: TGTGCCAGCAGTGAAGGGGGGAACAGACAAGAGACCCAGTACTTC
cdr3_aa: CASSEGGNRQETQYF

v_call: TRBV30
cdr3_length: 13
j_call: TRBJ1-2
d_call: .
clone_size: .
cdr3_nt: TGTGCCTGGAGCCAGGACAGCCACTATGGCTACACCTTC
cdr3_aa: CAWSQDSHYGYTF

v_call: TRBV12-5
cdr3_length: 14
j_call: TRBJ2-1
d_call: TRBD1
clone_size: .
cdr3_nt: TGTGCTAGTGGTTTGGGACAGGGGGGTGGAGAGCAGTTCTTC
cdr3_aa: CASGLGQGGGEQFF

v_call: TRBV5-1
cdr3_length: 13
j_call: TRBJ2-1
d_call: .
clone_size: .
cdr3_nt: TGCGCCAGCAGACGTACTGAGGGGAATGAGCAGTTCTTC
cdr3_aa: CASRRTEGNEQFF

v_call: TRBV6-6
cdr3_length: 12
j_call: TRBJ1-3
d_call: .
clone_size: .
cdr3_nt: TGTGCCAGCAGTTCAGGGGGAAACACCATATATTTT
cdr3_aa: CASSSGGNTIYF

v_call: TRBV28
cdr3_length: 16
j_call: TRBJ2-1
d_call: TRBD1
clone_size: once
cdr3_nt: TGTGCCAGCAGTTTAGTGGGACAGGGGATATTCGATGAGCAGTTCTTC
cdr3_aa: CASSLVGQGIFDEQFF

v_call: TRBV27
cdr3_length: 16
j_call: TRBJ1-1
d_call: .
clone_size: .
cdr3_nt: TGTGCCAGCAGTTTCGGTTCGGCAGGCACGGACACTGAAGCTTTCTTT
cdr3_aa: CASSFGSAGTDTEAFF

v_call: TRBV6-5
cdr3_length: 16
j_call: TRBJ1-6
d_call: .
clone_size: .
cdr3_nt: TGTGCCAGCAGTTACGGCGGGGGGCTCGGTAATTCACCCCTCCACTTT
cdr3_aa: CASSYGGGLGNSPLHF

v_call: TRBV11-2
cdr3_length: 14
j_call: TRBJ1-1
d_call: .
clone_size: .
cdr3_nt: TGTGCCAGCAGCTTTGGGCTATCGGACACTGAAGCTTTCTTT
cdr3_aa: CASSFGLSDTEAFF

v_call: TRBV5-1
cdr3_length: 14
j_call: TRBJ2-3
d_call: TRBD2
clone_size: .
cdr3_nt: TGCGCCAGCAGCTTTAGTAGCGGGGCAGATACGCAGTATTTT
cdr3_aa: CASSFSSGADTQYF

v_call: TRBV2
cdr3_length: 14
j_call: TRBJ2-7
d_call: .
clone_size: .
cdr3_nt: TGTGCCAGCAACCTTAACCGGGACTCCTACGAGCAGTACTTC
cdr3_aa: CASNLNRDSYEQYF

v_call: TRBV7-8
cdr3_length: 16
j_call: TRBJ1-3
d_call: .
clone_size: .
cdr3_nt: TGTGCCAGCAGCCCCTCAGCCACTACCTCTGGAAACACCATATATTTT
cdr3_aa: CASSPSATTSGNTIYF

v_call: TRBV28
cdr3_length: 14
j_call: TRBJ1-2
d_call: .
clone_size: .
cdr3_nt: TGTGCCGTAGGGGACAACTACCTTAACTATGGCTACACCTTC
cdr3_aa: CAVGDNYLNYGYTF

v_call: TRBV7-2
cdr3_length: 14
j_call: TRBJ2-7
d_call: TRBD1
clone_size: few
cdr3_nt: TGTGCCAGCAGCTCGCGGGGACAGGACTACGAGCAGTACTTC
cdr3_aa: CASSSRGQDYEQYF

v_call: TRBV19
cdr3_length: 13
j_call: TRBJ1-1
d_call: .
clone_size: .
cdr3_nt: TGTGCCAGTAGTAGTGGGACGGACACTGAAGCTTTCTTT
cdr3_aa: CASSSGTDTEAFF

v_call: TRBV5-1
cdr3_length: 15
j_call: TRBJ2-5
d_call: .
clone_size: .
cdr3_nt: TGCGCCAGCAGCTTGCAGGGGATGGGTCCAGAGACCCAGTACTTC
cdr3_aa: CASSLQGMGPETQYF

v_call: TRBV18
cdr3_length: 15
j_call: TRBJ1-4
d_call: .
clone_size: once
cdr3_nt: TGTGCCAGCTCACCGATGGACGCAACTAATGAAAAACTGTTTTTT
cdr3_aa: CASSPMDATNEKLFF

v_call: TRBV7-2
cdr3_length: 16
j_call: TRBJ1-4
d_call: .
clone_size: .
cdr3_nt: TGTGCCAGCAGCTTGTTTGTCCAGACCTTAAATGAAAAACTGTTTTTT
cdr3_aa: CASSLFVQTLNEKLFF

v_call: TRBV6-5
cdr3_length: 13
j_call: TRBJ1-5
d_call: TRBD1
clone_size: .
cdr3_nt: TGTGCCAGCAGGGGACAGTCGGATCAGCCCCAGCATTTT
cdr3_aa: CASRGQSDQPQHF

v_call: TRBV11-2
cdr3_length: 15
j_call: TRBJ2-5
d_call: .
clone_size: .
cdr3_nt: TGTGCCAGCAGCTTCGGGACTCTGTTTAGGGAGACCCAGTACTTC
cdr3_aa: CASSFGTLFRETQYF

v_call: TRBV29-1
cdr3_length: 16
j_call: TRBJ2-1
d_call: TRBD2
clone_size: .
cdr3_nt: TGCAGCGTTCCACTAGCGGGGGGGTTGCGGGGAAATGAGCAGTTCTTC
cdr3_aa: CSVPLAGGLRGNEQFF

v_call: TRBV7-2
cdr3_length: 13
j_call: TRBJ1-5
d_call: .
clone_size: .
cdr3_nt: TGTGCCAGCAGCTTAGACAGGGTTCAGCCCCAGCATTTT
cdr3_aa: CASSLDRVQPQHF

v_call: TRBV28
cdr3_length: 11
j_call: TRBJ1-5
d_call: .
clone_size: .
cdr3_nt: TGTGCCAGCAGAATACAGGGGCCCCAGCATTTT
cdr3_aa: CASRIQGPQHF

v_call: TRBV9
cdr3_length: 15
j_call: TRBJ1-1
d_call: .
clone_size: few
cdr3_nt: TGTGCCAGCAGCGTAGGGACAGCCCAGAACACTGAAGCTTTCTTT
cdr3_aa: CASSVGTAQNTEAFF

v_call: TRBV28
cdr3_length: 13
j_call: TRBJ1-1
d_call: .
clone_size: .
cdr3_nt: TGTGCCAGCAGCCCTGGCGGGGTGAGGGCGGCTTTCTTT
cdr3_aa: CASSPGGVRAAFF

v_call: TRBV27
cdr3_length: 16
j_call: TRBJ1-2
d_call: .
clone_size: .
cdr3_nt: TGTGCCAGCAGTCCCCGAGATGCGGGGGCGGGCTATGGCTACACCTTC
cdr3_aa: CASSPRDAGAGYGYTF

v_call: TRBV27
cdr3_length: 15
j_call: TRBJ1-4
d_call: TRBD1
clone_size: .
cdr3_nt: TGTGCCAGCAGTCCCCCGGACAGGTTACGTGAAAAACTGTTTTTT
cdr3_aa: CASSPPDRLREKLFF

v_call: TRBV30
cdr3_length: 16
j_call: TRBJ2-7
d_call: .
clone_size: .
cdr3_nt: TGTGCCTGGAGTGTACTGAGGGTAGGGAACTCCTACGAGCAGTACTTC
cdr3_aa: CAWSVLRVGNSYEQYF

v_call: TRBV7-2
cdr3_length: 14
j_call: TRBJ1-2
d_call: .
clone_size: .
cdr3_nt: TGTGCCAGCAGCTTAATAGGCAGCTTCTATGGCTACACCTTC
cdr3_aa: CASSLIGSFYGYTF